These 15 T cell receptor beta chains were sequenced from one sample in a study of OX40 agonist ivuxolimab in advanced cancers. The library was prepared using the immunoSEQ multiplex PCR assay. TCRdb took over this immuneACCESS table, retaining in-frame rearrangements with V and J assigned. Such tables are incomplete; in checked studies, under half of the missing clones stem from an unresolved V gene, and the remainder is unexplained. The sample table records about 70,000 clones; 70% to 90% of these occur just once. The top ten clonotypes cover 1.1% of the sample. Sequencing was performed on CD4+ or CD8+ T cells sorted from blood, taken in a trial of the OX40 agonist ivuxolimab. The source of these receptors is an adult with an advanced solid tumor such as melanoma, head and neck, liver or kidney cancer.

V gene TRBV6-6 combines with J gene TRBJ2-1, with a tentative D call TRBD2 (7 bases). The CDR3 extends over 14 amino acids. The V gene's germline CDR1 is MNHNY and CDR2 SVGAGI (reference sequence). Trimming stripped 7 bases from V and 6 bases from J, with 16 bases between. The CDR3 reads CASTTRGAFNEQFF. The CDR3, as DNA: TGTGCCAGCACCACCCGGGGGGCCTTCAATGAGCAGTTCTTC.

Comment on this clone: The junction departs from the called germline gene at one end, perhaps through a read error. The chain has TRBV7-7 and TRBJ2-3; 12 nucleotides line up with TRBD2. This CDR3 contains 15 residues. Germline values: CDR1 SSHAT, CDR2 FNYEAQ (reference sequence). CDR3 loop: CASSLAGGQGDTQYF. CDR3 DNA: TGTGCCAGCAGCCTAGCGGGGGGGCAGGGAGATACGCAGTATTTT.

The V gene is TRBV6-5, the J gene TRBJ1-4; TRBD1 is a possible D gene (5 bases). This CDR3 is 15 amino acids long. V was pared by 6 bases and J by 8 bases, with 19 bases between. CDR1 and CDR2 from the germline V gene are MNHEY and SVGAGI. The CDR3 protein is CASSSGTASGEKLFF. DNA of the CDR3: TGTGCCAGCAGCTCCGGGACGGCCAGTGGGGAAAAACTGTTTTTT.

V usage is TRBV11-3 and J usage is TRBJ2-1; D may correspond to TRBD1 or TRBD2 (5 bases each). The germline V gene has CDR1 SGHNT and CDR2 YENEEA. Trimming took off 5 bases at V and 7 bases at J, with 12 bases between the two ends. CDR3 length: 13 amino acids. This CDR3 is CASSPTGRNEQFF. The DNA of the CDR3 is TGTGCCAGCAGCCCTACGGGACGGAATGAGCAGTTCTTC.

V gene TRBV11-2 combines with J gene TRBJ1-2; D remains ambiguous. Germline V gene sequence: CDR1 SGHAT, CDR2 FQNNGV. The CDR3 extends over 15 amino acids. V was clipped by 3 bases and J by 4 bases, with 15 bases between them. CDR3 nucleotide sequence: TGTGCCAGCAGCTTGATCAGCCGTAGCTTCTATGGCTACACCTTC. Its protein product is CASSLISRSFYGYTF.

The V call is TRBV6-4, the J call TRBJ1-2, with D perhaps matching TRBD1 (5 bases). Germline CDR1 is MRHNA and CDR2 is SNTAGT. Trimming pared 3 bases from V and 8 bases from J, leaving 13 bases between. The CDR3 consists of 13 residues. The CDR3 spells CASSELQRGGYTF. The CDR3 bases are TGTGCCAGCAGTGAGCTCCAACGGGGGGGCTACACCTTC.

The rearrangement uses TRBV5-1 and TRBJ2-7, with no clear D. This CDR3 region has 13 residues. V gave up 4 bases and J gave up 6 bases, with 14 bases separating them. The germline V gene encodes CDR1 SGHRS and CDR2 YFSETQ. The CDR3 DNA reads as TGCGCCAGCAGCCTGGCTGGTTTAAGCGAGCAGTACTTC. Protein product: CASSLAGLSEQYF.

This clone was seen just once. The chain carries TRBV11-2 and TRBJ1-5, with unresolved D. The V gene's germline CDR1 is SGHAT and CDR2 FQNNGV. This CDR3 has 13 residues. V was shortened by 1 base and J by 2 bases, with 3 bases between the two germline ends. CDR3 protein: CASSLARNQPQHF. The CDR3, as DNA: TGTGCCAGCAGCTTAGCGCGCAATCAGCCCCAGCATTTT. The whole variable domain, remainder taken from reference TRBV11-2 and TRBJ1-5, is EAGVAQSPRYKIIEKRQSVAFWCNPISGHATLYWYQQILGQGPKLLIQFQNNGVVDDSQLPKDRFSAERLKGVDSTLKIQPAKLEDSAVYLCASSLARNQPQHFGDGTRLSIL.

The J gene is TRBJ2-1, the V gene TRBV5-1, with 9 positions matching TRBD2. V gave up 0 bases and J gave up 2 bases; unmatched junction bases: 6. CDR1 SGHRS and CDR2 YFSETQ come from the germline V gene. The CDR3 covers 17 residues. The CDR3 sequence: CASSLEVAGVPYNEQFF. As DNA, the CDR3 is TGCGCCAGCAGCTTGGAGGTAGCGGGGGTCCCCTACAATGAGCAGTTCTTC.

The chain combines TRBV11-2 with TRBJ1-1; tentative D call: TRBD1 (5 bases). Trimming took 6 bases from V and 6 from J, leaving 8 bases between them. Germline V gives CDR1 SGHAT, CDR2 FQNNGV. The CDR3 consists of 11 residues. The CDR3 nucleotides are TGTGCCAGCAGTAGGGGTTCTGAAGCTTTCTTT. This gives the protein CASSRGSEAFF. Based on the CDR3 plus reference TRBV11-2 and TRBJ1-1, the full variable domain is EAGVAQSPRYKIIEKRQSVAFWCNPISGHATLYWYQQILGQGPKLLIQFQNNGVVDDSQLPKDRFSAERLKGVDSTLKIQPAKLEDSAVYLCASSRGSEAFFGQGTRLTVV.

As for this clone: One end of the junction does not line up with germline, which may come from a read error. In DNA form, the CDR3 reads TGCGCCAGCAGCCAAGAGTCCTTCTCTGGAAACACCATGTATTTT. Translation gives CASSQESFSGNTMYF. The rearrangement uses TRBV4-1 and TRBJ1-3; D not certain. CDR3 length equals 15 residues. CDR1 is MGHRA and CDR2 is YSYEKL in the germline V gene.

This clone turned up a few times. The chain is built from TRBV10-1 and TRBJ2-5; TRBD2 agrees at 9 bases. J lost 1 base, V lost 5 bases, and 5 bases had no gene match. The CDR3 covers 15 residues. Germline assignment: CDR1 WNHNN and CDR2 SYGVQD (reference sequence). The CDR3 coding sequence is TGCGCCAGCAGTCTAGCGGGGACCCCCCAAGAGACCCAGTACTTC. Its protein is CASSLAGTPQETQYF.

V and J are TRBV19 and TRBJ2-4; D remains unclear. The CDR3 extends over 13 amino acids. V lost 3 bases and J 1 base, leaving 4 bases between the germline ends. CDR1 and CDR2 from the germline V gene are LNHDA and SQIVND (reference sequence). The CDR3 nucleotides are TGTGCCAGTAGTATTGTGGCCAAAAACATTCAGTACTTC. Protein: CASSIVAKNIQYF.

This clone was detected a few times. V and J are TRBV5-1 and TRBJ1-1; 7 bases map to TRBD1. Germline CDR1 SGHRS, CDR2 YFSETQ. CDR3 length equals 16 residues. The J segment lost 5 bases and the V segment lost 2 bases, leaving 12 bases of the junction unmatched. CDR3 amino acids: CASSLNPQGGGTEAFF. CDR3 nucleotides: TGCGCCAGCAGCTTAAACCCCCAGGGGGGAGGAACTGAAGCTTTCTTT.

The chain combines TRBV5-1 with TRBJ2-7; 7 positions match TRBD1. V shed 2 bases, J shed 2 bases, and the junction held 4 bases outside the gene matches. Germline CDR1 is SGHRS and CDR2 is YFSETQ. This CDR3 spans 14 amino acids. DNA of the CDR3: TGCGCCAGCAGCTTAAGGACAGGCCCCTACGAGCAGTACTTC. As protein: CASSLRTGPYEQYF.